Listed here are 7 T cell receptor beta chains from one sample, sequenced in a study of T cells after yellow fever vaccination (dated 2019 in TCRdb). The treatment or condition label of this sample denotes: live attenuated yellow fever vaccine strain. Library preparation used 5' RACE. These reads were obtained on an Illumina NovaSeq 6000. The raw public data were reprocessed by TCRdb itself: fastp quality trimming at Q25, MiXCR clonotype calling, in-frame beta chains only. Every CDR3 protein is listed once, alongside the most common genes and DNA of its rows. Recorded for this sample are about 310,000 distinct CDR3 sequences; around 3.6% of them occurred a single time. The top ten clonotypes cover about a quarter of the sample. Sequencing was performed on PBMCs, taken on the day of the yellow fever booster vaccination. The receptors were gathered from a man between 18 and 35 years old who received the YFV17D yellow fever vaccine.

A few counts support this clonotype. This chain connects TRBV20-1 to TRBJ1-3; no firm D call. Per the germline V gene, CDR1 is DFQATT and CDR2 is SNEGSKA (reference sequence). Trimming pared 0 bases from V and 0 bases from J, leaving 9 bases between. This CDR3 is built from 15 residues. Here the CDR3 reads CSARDHRVSGNTIYF. For the CDR3, the DNA is TGCAGTGCTAGAGATCATAGGGTCTCTGGAAACACCATATATTTT.

This clonotype was found a few times. V and J are TRBV7-2 and TRBJ2-4; D remains unclear. Germline CDR1 SGHTA, CDR2 FQGNSA. Trimming stripped 4 bases from V and 0 bases from J, with 10 bases between. This CDR3 comprises 15 residues. The CDR3 nucleotides are TGTGCCAGCAGCTCCCCTCCGCTAGCCAAAAACATTCAGTACTTC. The encoded protein is CASSSPPLAKNIQYF.

This clonotype was seen a few times. J is TRBJ2-3 and V is TRBV5-1; weak D call: TRBD1 (6 bases). The germline V and J ends were trimmed by 4 bases and 4 bases, with 13 bases remaining between them. The CDR3 is made up of 14 amino acids. Looked up from germline, CDR1 is SGHRS and CDR2 is YFSETQ. The CDR3 spells CASSDPQGPDTQYF. In nucleotides, the CDR3 is TGCGCCAGCAGCGACCCACAGGGTCCAGATACGCAGTATTTT.

This clonotype was observed at least ten times. V gene TRBV7-9 combines with J gene TRBJ2-3; 10 bases agree with TRBD2. The germline V gene encodes CDR1 SEHNR and CDR2 FQNEAQ (reference sequence). The CDR3 spans 14 residues. V gave up 5 bases and J gave up 6 bases; unmatched junction bases: 5. The chain's CDR3 is CASSARTSGDTQYF. CDR3 nucleotide sequence: TGTGCCAGCAGCGCTCGGACTAGCGGCGATACGCAGTATTTT.

This clonotype came up many times. This sequence joins TRBV10-2 and TRBJ1-1; the D is unclear. Germline assignment: CDR1 WSHSY and CDR2 SAAADI. V was trimmed by 3 bases and J by 1 base, leaving 9 bases between them. This CDR3 region has 14 residues. The CDR3, as DNA: TGCGCCAGCAGTGAAACTCAACGGAACACTGAAGCTTTCTTT. Protein: CASSETQRNTEAFF.

This clonotype has ten or more counts. This chain joins TRBV5-5 and TRBJ2-7, with D uncertain. Per the germline V gene, CDR1 is SGHKS and CDR2 is YYEKEE (reference sequence). Deletions cut 4 bases from V and 6 bases from J, with 11 bases between. The CDR3 loop spans 12 amino acids. The CDR3 region has the DNA TGTGCCAGCAGCGCGCTAGTGGGCGAGCAGTACGTC. Translated, it gives CASSALVGEQYV.

In this sample, this clonotype turned up many times. The chain has TRBV5-1 and TRBJ2-7, with 7 positions matching TRBD1. This CDR3 is built from 14 residues. V was pared by 3 bases and J by 0 bases, with 3 bases of the junction left unmatched. Germline V gives CDR1 SGHRS, CDR2 YFSETQ. CDR3 coding DNA: TGCGCCAGCAGCTCAGGGGGTAGCTCCTACGAGCAGTACTTC. This translates into CASSSGGSSYEQYF.